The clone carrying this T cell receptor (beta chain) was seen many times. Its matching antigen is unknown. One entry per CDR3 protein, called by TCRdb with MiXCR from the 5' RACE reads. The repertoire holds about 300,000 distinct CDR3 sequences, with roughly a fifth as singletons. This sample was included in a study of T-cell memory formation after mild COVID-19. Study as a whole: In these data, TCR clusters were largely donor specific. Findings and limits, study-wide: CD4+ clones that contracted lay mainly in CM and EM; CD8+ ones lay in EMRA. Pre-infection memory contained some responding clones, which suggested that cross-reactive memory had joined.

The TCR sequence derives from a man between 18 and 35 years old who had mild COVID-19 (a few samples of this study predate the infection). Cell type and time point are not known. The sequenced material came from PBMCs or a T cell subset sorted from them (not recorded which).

The CDR3 DNA sequence: TGCGCCAGCAGCTCACAGGGGCCTAACACCGGGGAGCTGTTTTTT. Translated, it gives CASSSQGPNTGELFF. This chain connects TRBV5-1 to TRBJ2-2; 7 bases line up with TRBD1. The ends lost 3 bases at V and 2 bases at J; junction bases unmatched: 4. This CDR3 region has 15 residues. Germline V lookup: CDR1 SGHRS, CDR2 YFSETQ.